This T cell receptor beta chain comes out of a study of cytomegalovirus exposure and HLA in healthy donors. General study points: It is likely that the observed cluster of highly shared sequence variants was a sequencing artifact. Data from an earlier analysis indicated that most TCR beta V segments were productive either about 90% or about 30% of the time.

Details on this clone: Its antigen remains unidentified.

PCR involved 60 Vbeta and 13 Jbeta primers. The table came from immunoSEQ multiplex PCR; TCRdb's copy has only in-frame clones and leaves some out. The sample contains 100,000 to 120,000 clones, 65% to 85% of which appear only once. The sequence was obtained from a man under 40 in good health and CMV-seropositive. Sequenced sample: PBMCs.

The DNA of the CDR3 is TGTGCCAGCAGGCCTCTAGGGGTCTATGGCTACACCTTC. Residues: CASRPLGVYGYTF. The chain links TRBV6-5 to TRBJ1-2; D is perhaps TRBD1 (5 bases). Germline CDR1 is MNHEY and CDR2 is SVGAGI. V was shortened by 6 bases and J by 4 bases, with 12 bases between the two germline ends. The CDR3 spans 13 residues.